The subject of this entry is one T cell receptor beta chain. Reanalyzing the 5' RACE reads, TCRdb keeps one entry per CDR3 protein, without DNA. Its listing shows about 420,000 distinct CDR3 sequences. Germline CDR1 and CDR2: MNHEY and SVGAGI. The CDR3 has 13 amino acids. The data belong to a study of monozygotic twins with inflammatory bowel disease. The origin of this receptor is a human donor with ulcerative colitis or Crohn's disease, or a healthy co-twin of an affected twin (not recorded which). This chain links TRBV6-5 with TRBJ1-2. Sequencing used blood. The CDR3 sequence: CASSPSLSGGYTF.